This TCR beta chain came from a study of CD8+ T cells in alopecia areata. About the research overall: Patients in the treated group were given tofacitinib by mouth, 5 to 10 mg twice a day.

Sampling of alopecia areata patients yielded lesional scalp punch biopsies as well as peripheral blood. Extracted RNA was reverse transcribed into cDNA, the sequencing template. TCRdb keeps only in-frame clones here, not all; method: immunoSEQ multiplex PCR. Of 150,000 to 200,000 clones listed, around 71% are singletons. As for this clone: Antigen: not known.

CDR1 MGHRA and CDR2 YSYEKL come from the germline V gene. The CDR3 consists of 16 residues. After removal of 5 bases from V and 5 bases from J, the junction contained 9 bases not matched to a gene. Study findings and constraints: Scalp sample sequencing also detects resident alphabeta T cells of normal skin.

This receptor was taken from a human donor with alopecia areata. Material: CD8+ T cells sorted from blood, obtained at week 0. The chain has TRBV4-1 and TRBJ2-2, with 9 bases fitting TRBD2. CDR3 coding DNA: TGCGCCAGCAGCTCACCCCTAGCGGGATGGACCGGGGAGCTGTTTTTT. This translates into CASSSPLAGWTGELFF.